These 31 T cell receptor beta chains came from one sample sequenced in a study of immune evolution from preneoplasia to lung adenocarcinoma. Profiling relied on immunoSEQ multiplex PCR, and the TCRdb table lists in-frame clones only, not all of them. The top ten clones hold roughly 5.9% of a sample with 23,000 or so clones, 75% of them seen once. The sequencing sample was made of FFPE invasive lung adenocarcinoma tissue. These receptors all stem from a person between 55 and 69 years old with lung adenocarcinoma.

This chain links TRBV28 with TRBJ2-7; 10 bases fit TRBD2. Per germline, CDR1 MDHEN and CDR2 SYDVKM. The CDR3 length is 14 residues. V lost 7 bases to trimming and J lost 6 bases; unmatched junction nucleotides: 9. CDR3 bases: TGTGCCAGCATCAACCTAGCGGGAGCAGGCGAGCAGTACTTC. This codes for CASINLAGAGEQYF. The full variable domain, its missing parts supplied by reference TRBV28 and TRBJ2-7, is DVKVTQSSRYLVKRTGEKVFLECVQDMDHENMFWYRQDPGLGLRLIYFSYDVKMKEKGDIPEGYSVSREKKERFSLILESASTNQTSMYLCASINLAGAGEQYFGPGTRLTVT.

This rearrangement joins TRBV27 to TRBJ1-1, with D possibly matching TRBD1 (5 bases). The CDR3 totals 15 residues. V gave up 6 bases and J gave up 3 bases, with 17 bases separating them. Germline values: CDR1 MNHEY, CDR2 SMNVEV (reference sequence). The CDR3 nucleotides are TGTGCCAGCAGCCACCCCGTGGGGGGATACACTGAAGCTTTCTTT. It translates to CASSHPVGGYTEAFF.

The V call is TRBV29-1, the J call TRBJ1-1, with D hard to call. CDR1 is SQVTM, CDR2 ANQGSEA, per germline. This CDR3 comprises 12 residues. Trimming shortened V by 4 bases and J by 10 bases, and 16 bases separated the two germline ends. CDR3 sequence (DNA): TGCAGCGTTGGGTCCTCGTCCGGGCGAGCTTTCTTT. It codes for CSVGSSSGRAFF.

This sequence joins TRBV7-2 and TRBJ2-7; weak D call: TRBD1 (5 bases). This CDR3 spans 13 amino acids. V lost 5 bases, J lost 4 bases, and 12 bases lay in between. From germline, CDR1 is SGHTA and CDR2 FQGNSA. CDR3: CASSTDSRYEQYF. The CDR3 DNA is TGTGCCAGCAGCACAGACAGTCGTTACGAGCAGTACTTC.

In DNA form, the CDR3 reads TGTGCCAGCAGCCCGGAAGCTGGGGGCTATGGCTACACCTTC. This encodes CASSPEAGGYGYTF. The chain uses TRBV5-4 and TRBJ1-2; D might be TRBD1 (5 bases). The CDR3 totals 14 residues. Per the germline V gene, CDR1 is SGHNT and CDR2 is YYREEE (reference sequence). Trimming removed 4 bases from V and 4 bases from J, with 14 bases in between.

CDR3 coding DNA: TGCGCCAGCAGGCAGGGACTAGCGGGGTCTAATGAGCAGTTCTTC. Encoded protein: CASRQGLAGSNEQFF. The chain joins TRBV4-1 to TRBJ2-1; 13 bases align to TRBD2. CDR1 MGHRA and CDR2 YSYEKL come from the germline V gene. J gave up 7 bases and V 6 bases, and 6 bases lay outside the gene matches. The CDR3 is made up of 15 amino acids.

V usage is TRBV7-9 and J usage is TRBJ1-4, with a possible D match to TRBD1 (5 bases). Germline CDR1 reads SEHNR; CDR2 reads FQNEAQ (reference sequence). The V end lost 0 bases, the J end lost 5 bases, and 7 bases lay between the germline ends. The CDR3 consists of 14 residues. DNA of the CDR3: TGTGCCAGCAGCTTAGCAGGGGCCAATGAAAAACTGTTTTTT. Translation gives CASSLAGANEKLFF. Combining the CDR3 with reference TRBV7-9 and TRBJ1-4 gives the whole variable domain DTGVSQNPRHKITKRGQNVTFRCDPISEHNRLYWYRQTLGQGPEFLTYFQNEAQLEKSRLLSDRFSAERPKGSFSTLEIQRTEQGDSAMYLCASSLAGANEKLFFGSGTQLSVL.

This clone was seen a single time. The CDR3 spells CATSRVIRADTQYF. The CDR3 DNA sequence: TGTGCCACCAGCAGAGTTATTAGGGCAGATACGCAGTATTTT. V is TRBV15 and J is TRBJ2-3; no clear D gene. The V end was cut by 1 base, the J end by 4 bases, with 9 bases between. The germline gives CDR1 LNHNV, CDR2 YYDKDF (reference sequence). The CDR3 is 14 amino acids.

The chain's CDR3 is CASSLDSAPGYTIYF. DNA of the CDR3: TGTGCCAGCAGCTTAGATTCGGCCCCGGGATACACCATATATTTT. This sequence joins TRBV7-2 and TRBJ1-3; D remains unclear. V gave up 1 base and J gave up 8 bases, with 15 bases separating them. The CDR3 consists of 15 residues. Per germline, CDR1 SGHTA and CDR2 FQGNSA. The variable domain in full, with the rest retrieved from reference TRBV7-2 and TRBJ1-3, is GAGVSQSPSNKVTEKGKDVELRCDPISGHTALYWYRQSLGQGLEFLIYFQGNSAPDKSGLPSDRFSAERTGGSVSTLTIQRTQQEDSAVYLCASSLDSAPGYTIYFGEGSWLTVV.

This chain connects TRBV5-1 to TRBJ2-1; D gene uncertain. The germline CDR1 and CDR2 sequences are SGHRS and YFSETQ. Trimming stripped 4 bases from V and 7 bases from J, with 12 bases between. The CDR3 has 13 residues. CDR3 loop: CASSPLLGNEQFF. CDR3 DNA sequence: TGCGCCAGCAGCCCTTTGTTGGGAAATGAGCAGTTCTTC.

This clone was seen more than once but under ten times. V and J are TRBV5-1 and TRBJ1-2; 12 bases align to TRBD1. The ends lost 4 bases at V and 7 bases at J; junction bases unmatched: 5. The CDR3 loop spans 14 amino acids. Germline CDR1 and CDR2: SGHRS and YFSETQ. The CDR3 reads CASSRGQGAIGYTF. CDR3 nucleotides: TGCGCCAGCAGCAGGGGACAGGGGGCGATTGGCTACACCTTC.

The chain links TRBV7-2 to TRBJ2-3; 10 bases are a match to TRBD2. In germline, CDR1 is SGHTA, CDR2 FQGNSA. The CDR3 contains 17 residues. The ends lost 8 bases at V and 3 bases at J; junction bases unmatched: 14. In DNA form, the CDR3 reads TGTGCCAGCTCGATCAGGGTTGGGACTAGCGCAACAGATACGCAGTATTTT. Protein product: CASSIRVGTSATDTQYF.

This sequence joins TRBV4-2 and TRBJ2-7, with 8 bases that match TRBD2. In germline, CDR1 is LGHNA, CDR2 YNFKEQ. V lost 4 bases and J lost 5; bases outside the gene matches: 4. The CDR3 totals 13 residues. CDR3 in DNA: TGTGCCAGCAGCCGCGGGAGGTCTGACGAGCAGTACTTC. This translates into CASSRGRSDEQYF.

There are a few counts of this clone. This sequence joins TRBV27 and TRBJ1-5, with D perhaps TRBD1 (6 bases). CDR3 length: 15 residues. Germline loops: CDR1 MNHEY, CDR2 SMNVEV (reference sequence). V was shortened by 5 bases and J by 5 bases, with 16 bases between the two germline ends. The CDR3 loop is CASSTRGRYDQPQHF. The CDR3 bases are TGTGCCAGCAGTACCAGGGGACGTTACGATCAGCCCCAGCATTTT.

The chain has TRBV25-1 and TRBJ2-1; the match to TRBD2 covers 7 bases. CDR3 length: 15 amino acids. Trimming removed 6 bases from V and 6 bases from J; junction bases left unmatched: 11. CDR1 is MGHDK, CDR2 SYGVNS, per germline. The CDR3 is CASSFLGRDRNEQFF. The DNA of the CDR3 is TGTGCCAGCAGCTTCTTGGGGAGGGACCGCAATGAGCAGTTCTTC.

A note on this clone: Other DNA sequences in this specimen translate into the identical CDR3. The J gene is TRBJ1-5, the V gene TRBV7-8; 8 bases fit TRBD1. The CDR3 covers 15 residues. V was clipped by 0 bases and J by 4 bases; unmatched bases: 2. The germline V gene encodes CDR1 SGHVS and CDR2 FQNEAQ. The CDR3 coding sequence is TGTGCCAGCAGCTTAGCGGACAGGGATAATCAGCCCCAGCATTTT. Translation gives CASSLADRDNQPQHF.

The chain combines TRBV28 with TRBJ2-2; D possibly corresponds to TRBD2 (7 bases). Trimming took off 7 bases at V and 3 bases at J, with 18 bases between the two ends. Germline V gene lookup returns CDR1 MDHEN and CDR2 SYDVKM. The CDR3 totals 16 residues. The CDR3 region is CASTRWGGEDTGELFF. CDR3 DNA sequence: TGTGCCAGCACCCGTTGGGGGGGCGAGGACACCGGGGAGCTGTTTTTT. Using reference TRBV28 and TRBJ2-2 for the parts outside the CDR3, the full variable domain is DVKVTQSSRYLVKRTGEKVFLECVQDMDHENMFWYRQDPGLGLRLIYFSYDVKMKEKGDIPEGYSVSREKKERFSLILESASTNQTSMYLCASTRWGGEDTGELFFGEGSRLTVL.

This chain joins TRBV4-1 and TRBJ2-7, with D unresolved. Germline lookup yields CDR1 MGHRA and CDR2 YSYEKL. The CDR3 totals 14 residues. Trimming cost V 0 bases and J 0 bases, with 6 bases left between them. The CDR3 here is CASSQDHSSYEQYF. Here the CDR3 DNA reads TGCGCCAGCAGCCAAGATCACAGCTCCTACGAGCAGTACTTC.

This sequence joins TRBV29-1 and TRBJ2-5, with 8 nucleotides matching TRBD1. Germline V CDR1 and CDR2: SQVTM, ANQGSEA. Trimming cost V 5 bases and J 2 bases; bases outside gene matches: 13. The CDR3 covers 16 residues. This chain's CDR3 is CSVSPRGTGIQETQYF. CDR3 DNA: TGCAGCGTTTCACCCAGAGGGACAGGCATTCAAGAGACCCAGTACTTC. Full variable domain (outside the CDR3, taken from reference TRBV29-1 and TRBJ2-5): SAVISQKPSRDICQRGTSLTIQCQVDSQVTMMFWYRQQPGQSLTLIATANQGSEATYESGFVIDKFPISRPNLTFSTLTVSNMSPEDSSIYLCSVSPRGTGIQETQYFGPGTRLLVL.

This clone was detected only a few times. The chain carries TRBV12-5 and TRBJ2-7; maybe TRBD2 (6 bases). V lost 3 bases and J lost 3, with 15 bases in between. CDR1 and CDR2 (germline): LGHNT, FRNRAP. The CDR3 consists of 15 residues. The CDR3 loop reads CASGLYRGTVYEQYF. Here the CDR3 DNA reads TGTGCTAGTGGTTTATATCGGGGGACGGTCTACGAGCAGTACTTC. Complete variable domain (other parts from reference TRBV12-5 and TRBJ2-7): DARVTQTPRHKVTEMGQEVTMRCQPILGHNTVFWYRQTMMQGLELLAYFRNRAPLDDSGMPKDRFSAEMPDATLATLKIQPSEPRDSAVYFCASGLYRGTVYEQYFGPGTRLTVT.

This clone was counted between two and nine times. V is TRBV9 and J is TRBJ2-3, with TRBD2 identical over 13 bases. The CDR3 has 15 residues. Trimming at V came to 3 bases and at J to 6 bases, leaving 4 bases not matched to a gene. Germline-derived CDR1 and CDR2 are SGDLS and YYNGEE. The CDR3 region has the DNA TGTGCCAGCAGCGACGGACTAGCGGGAGTGGATACGCAGTATTTT. Translated, it gives CASSDGLAGVDTQYF.

V gene TRBV19 combines with J gene TRBJ2-2; D gene ambiguous. The CDR3 is 13 amino acids. The V end lost 6 bases, the J end lost 4 bases, and 9 bases lay between the germline ends. In germline, CDR1 is LNHDA, CDR2 SQIVND (reference sequence). Written as DNA, the CDR3 is TGTGCCAGTAGACGACAAAGCACCGGGGAGCTGTTTTTT. It encodes CASRRQSTGELFF.

The rearrangement uses TRBV4-1 and TRBJ1-1; maybe TRBD1 (5 bases). In germline, CDR1 is MGHRA, CDR2 YSYEKL. This CDR3 region has 15 residues. The V gene lost 4 bases and the J gene lost 4 bases, with 16 bases spanning the gap. CDR3 in DNA: TGCGCCAGCAGCCTGAAACGGGGGGGTGGCACTGAAGCTTTCTTT. Its translation: CASSLKRGGGTEAFF.

V is TRBV27 and J is TRBJ2-5; 8 bases agree with TRBD1. This CDR3 has 16 amino acids. CDR1 MNHEY and CDR2 SMNVEV come from the germline V gene (reference sequence). The ends lost 0 bases at V and 4 bases at J; junction bases unmatched: 7. The CDR3 reads CASSLSPTGVGETQYF. The CDR3 DNA sequence: TGTGCCAGCAGTTTATCCCCGACAGGGGTAGGAGAGACCCAGTACTTC.

The V and J genes are TRBV2 and TRBJ1-5, with 7 bases fitting TRBD1. This CDR3 has 14 residues. CDR1 and CDR2 (germline): SNHLY, FYNNEI. The trim removed 7 bases at V and 7 bases at J, leaving 10 bases unmatched. The CDR3 sequence is CASKDRTGAQPQHF. The CDR3 nucleotides read TGTGCCAGCAAGGACAGGACAGGCGCGCAGCCCCAGCATTTT. The whole variable domain, filled in from reference TRBV2 and TRBJ1-5, reads EPEVTQTPSHQVTQMGQEVILRCVPISNHLYFYWYRQILGQKVEFLVSFYNNEISEKSEIFDDQFSVERPDGSNFTLKIRSTKLEDSAMYFCASKDRTGAQPQHFGDGTRLSIL.

The chain uses TRBV28 and TRBJ1-5; 8 nucleotides agree with TRBD1. With V trimmed by 6 bases and J by 4 bases, 5 bases remained unmatched. CDR3 size: 14 residues. CDR1 and CDR2 from the germline V gene are MDHEN and SYDVKM. The CDR3 protein is CASRATGGNQPQHF. Written as DNA, the CDR3 is TGTGCCAGCAGAGCAACAGGGGGAAATCAGCCCCAGCATTTT.

This chain joins TRBV5-1 and TRBJ2-3, with a weak D call TRBD1 (6 bases). V gave up 2 bases and J gave up 1 base, with 11 bases separating them. Germline V gives CDR1 SGHRS, CDR2 YFSETQ. The CDR3 sequence is 15 residues long. The CDR3, as DNA: TGCGCCAGCAGCTTCCGGGACATTCGCACAGATACGCAGTATTTT. It encodes CASSFRDIRTDTQYF.

The chain couples TRBV2 to TRBJ2-2; 10 bases are a match to TRBD1. V shed 6 bases and J 4 bases; nucleotides not matched to a gene: 5. The germline gives CDR1 SNHLY, CDR2 FYNNEI. This CDR3 is 15 amino acids long. CDR3 region: CASRDGTGVTGELFF. The DNA for the CDR3 is TGTGCCAGCAGGGACGGGACAGGGGTCACCGGGGAGCTGTTTTTT.

The V call is TRBV9, the J call TRBJ2-1; 15 bases are shared with TRBD2. The CDR3 loop spans 15 amino acids. Germline V gene lookup returns CDR1 SGDLS and CDR2 YYNGEE. The ends lost 4 bases at V and 10 bases at J; junction bases unmatched: 6. CDR3 region: CASSPRTSGRGEQFF. CDR3 sequence (DNA): TGTGCCAGCAGCCCGAGGACTAGCGGGAGGGGAGAGCAGTTCTTC.

The J gene is TRBJ1-2, the V gene TRBV2, with unresolved D. V was cut by 7 bases and J by 8 bases, with 17 bases left in between. From germline, CDR1 is SNHLY and CDR2 FYNNEI. The CDR3 spans 13 residues. DNA of the CDR3: TGTGCCAGCAAGAATCGGGAGCAGCCCGGCTACACCTTC. Amino acid sequence: CASKNREQPGYTF.

The chain links TRBV7-3 to TRBJ1-1; no clear D. CDR1 and CDR2 from the germline V gene are SGHTA and FQGTGA. V shed 3 bases and J shed 4 bases, with 9 bases lying between them. CDR3 size: 13 residues. The CDR3 region has the DNA TGTGCCAGCAGCTTGAGTCTAGGCACTGAAGCTTTCTTT. Encoded protein: CASSLSLGTEAFF.